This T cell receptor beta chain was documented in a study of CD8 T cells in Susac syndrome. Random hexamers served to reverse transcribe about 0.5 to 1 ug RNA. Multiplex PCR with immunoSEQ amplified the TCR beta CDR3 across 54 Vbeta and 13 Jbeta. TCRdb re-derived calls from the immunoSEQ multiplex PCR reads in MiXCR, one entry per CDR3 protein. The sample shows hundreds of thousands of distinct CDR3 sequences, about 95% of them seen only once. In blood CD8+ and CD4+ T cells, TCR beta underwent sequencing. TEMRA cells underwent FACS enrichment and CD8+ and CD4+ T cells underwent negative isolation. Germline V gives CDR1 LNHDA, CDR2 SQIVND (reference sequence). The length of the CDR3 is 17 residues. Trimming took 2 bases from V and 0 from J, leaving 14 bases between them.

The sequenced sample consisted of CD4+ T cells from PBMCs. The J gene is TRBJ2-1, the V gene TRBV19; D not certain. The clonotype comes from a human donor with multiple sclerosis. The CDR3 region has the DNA TGTGCCAGTAGTATATTGCCAGGCATGGGCTCCTACAATGAGCAGTTCTTC. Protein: CASSILPGMGSYNEQFF.